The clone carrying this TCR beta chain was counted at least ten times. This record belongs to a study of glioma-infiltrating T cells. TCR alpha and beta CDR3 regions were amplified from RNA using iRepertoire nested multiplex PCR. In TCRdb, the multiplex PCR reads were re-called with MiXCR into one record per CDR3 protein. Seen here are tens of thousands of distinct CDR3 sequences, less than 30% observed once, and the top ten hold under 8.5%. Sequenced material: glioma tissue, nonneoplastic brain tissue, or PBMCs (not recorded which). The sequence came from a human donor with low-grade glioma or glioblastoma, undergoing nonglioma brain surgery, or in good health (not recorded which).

This CDR3 is CSVDLRERAFF. The CDR3 DNA is TGCAGCGTTGATTTGAGGGAAAGGGCTTTCTTT. The gene calls are TRBV29-1 and TRBJ1-1, with D unresolved. V was cut by 3 bases and J by 11 bases, with 13 bases left in between. CDR1 and CDR2 from the germline V gene are SQVTM and ANQGSEA. The CDR3 is 11 residues long.